This T cell receptor beta chain was observed in a study of T cell responses to AZD1222 COVID-19 vaccine. Sequencing was performed with immunoSEQ multiplex PCR; in TCRdb, only in-frame clones are kept and a portion is missing. This sample has about 120,000 clones; approximately 87% occur once, and the top ten carry over 3%. To note about this clone: Its matching antigen is unknown.

Germline V gene lookup returns CDR1 MNHEY and CDR2 SVGEGT. The CDR3 is 15 amino acids. Trimming pared 5 bases from V and 4 bases from J, leaving 17 bases between. The study's findings and limits: Females outnumbered males among donors, who were mostly white British; clonal diversity was possibly underestimated.

The chain has TRBV6-2 or TRBV6-3 and TRBJ2-5; unclear D gene. The TCR sequence derives from an adult in good health. The sequenced sample was peripheral blood, obtained on day 0 of AZD1222 vaccination. This CDR3 reads CASSARSLVGETQYF. In DNA form, the CDR3 reads TGTGCCAGCAGTGCGAGGAGTCTGGTGGGAGAGACCCAGTACTTC.